The clone carrying this T cell receptor beta chain turned up a few times. No antigen is known for it. From germline, CDR1 is SGHNT and CDR2 YENEEA. CDR3 length equals 18 residues. V lost 6 bases and J lost 2; bases outside the gene matches: 18. This entry belongs to a study of regulatory T cells in long-lasting Graves disease. About the research overall: Antithyroid drugs had been taken under 3 months by newly diagnosed Graves' patients.

In building TCR beta libraries, iRepertoire HTBI primers were used together with Arm-PCR of CDR3 regions. TCRdb itself ran the multiplex PCR reads through MiXCR, one entry per CDR3 protein. Among about 500,000 distinct CDR3 sequences listed, 9.5% to 15% were seen once. Time point defined: newly diagnosed GD, antithyroid drugs for less than 3 months. RNA isolated from PBMCs was used to make the TCR library. Overall study results and limits: The study found lower TCR diversity in persistent Graves' patients than in newly diagnosed ones. Sample size, which was small, may have reduced accuracy. Among the persistent patients, roughly 2,500 public clonotypes were shared, more than the approximately 1,000 shared among new patients.

These data were likewise used in another study, on T cells in Graves' hyperthyroidism and ophthalmopathy.

The material was peripheral blood mononuclear cells (PBMCs), obtained at new diagnosis, from a patient treated with antithyroid drugs. The sequence came from a young woman with Graves disease. The chain couples TRBV11-3 to TRBJ2-5; 7 bases match TRBD1. The CDR3 region is CASRSGRDSLSPQETQYF. CDR3 bases: TGTGCCAGCAGATCTGGCCGGGACAGCCTAAGCCCACAAGAGACCCAGTACTTC.